Below, 7 T cell receptor beta chains from the same sample are listed, as sequenced in a study of beta chain features in type 1 diabetes (dated 2018 in TCRdb). Their antigens remain unidentified. On the study overall, not on this receptor specifically: Type 1 diabetes patients showed a moderate but significant shortening of TCRB CDR3 length in all four CD4+ subsets.

Library creation used the immunoSEQ multiplex PCR assay. All of the isolated RNA was reverse transcribed with the High Capacity cDNA Reverse Transcription Kit, so expressed TCRB transcripts were sequenced. TCRdb stores this immuneACCESS table with in-frame sequences only. Part of the clones is absent; in the studies checked, under half of the shortfall reflects unresolved V genes, and no reason is known for the rest. For this sample the table gives 350,000 to 400,000 clones, of which around 12% were detected only once. The ten most abundant clones make up about 0.01% of the sample. The sample was naive CD4+ T cells from blood. Read against the paper, the sample's cell subset or site label means: true naive CD4+ T cells. The receptors derive from a woman in her late teens or twenties with type 1 diabetes.

This clone came up a few times. This chain connects TRBV6-6 to TRBJ2-7; 8 bases are shared with TRBD1. CDR1 and CDR2 from the germline V gene are MNHNY and SVGAGI (reference sequence). V lost 2 bases and J lost 1; bases outside the gene matches: 7. The CDR3 spans 16 residues. The CDR3 nucleotides are TGTGCCAGCAGTTACAGACAGGGGAGGCCATCCTACGAGCAGTACTTC. It specifies CASSYRQGRPSYEQYF.

This clone appeared a few times. The V and J genes are TRBV7-9 and TRBJ1-1, with D maybe TRBD1 (6 bases). Between the trimmed V and J ends, which lost 5 bases and 1 base, there was a span of 11 bases. CDR1 is SEHNR, CDR2 FQNEAQ, per germline (reference sequence). The CDR3 extends over 14 amino acids. The CDR3 is CASSKRTENTEAFF. For the CDR3, the DNA is TGTGCCAGCAGCAAACGGACAGAGAACACTGAAGCTTTCTTT. Full variable domain (rest looked up from reference TRBV7-9 and TRBJ1-1): DTGVSQNPRHKITKRGQNVTFRCDPISEHNRLYWYRQTLGQGPEFLTYFQNEAQLEKSRLLSDRFSAERPKGSFSTLEIQRTEQGDSAMYLCASSKRTENTEAFFGQGTRLTVV.

The chain has TRBV27 and TRBJ2-5; possible D gene TRBD2, 6 bases. This CDR3 spans 16 amino acids. Germline CDR1 and CDR2: MNHEY and SMNVEV (reference sequence). Trimming pared 4 bases from V and 1 base from J, leaving 16 bases between. The DNA for the CDR3 is TGTGCCAGCAGTTACCCCCTCGGGGGTTCCCAAGAGACCCAGTACTTC. It encodes CASSYPLGGSQETQYF.

J is TRBJ2-7 and V is TRBV12-5; 7 positions match TRBD1. V shed 6 bases and J 0 bases; nucleotides not matched to a gene: 5. The CDR3 sequence is 14 residues long. The germline gives CDR1 LGHNT, CDR2 FRNRAP. CDR3 in DNA: TGTGCTAGTGGCCCGGGACAGCACTCCTACGAGCAGTACTTC. It encodes CASGPGQHSYEQYF.

The J gene is TRBJ2-1, the V gene TRBV4-2; D possibly corresponds to TRBD1 (6 bases). This CDR3 region has 17 residues. Germline lookup yields CDR1 LGHNA and CDR2 YNFKEQ. Trimming left V 0 bases short and J 2 bases short, with 14 bases between. Here the CDR3 reads CASSQDRSTGTYNEQFF. The CDR3 DNA sequence: TGTGCCAGCAGCCAAGATCGGAGCACAGGGACCTACAATGAGCAGTTCTTC.

The chain uses TRBV27 and TRBJ2-7, with D perhaps matching TRBD2 (5 bases). This CDR3 has 16 residues. V was shortened by 5 bases and J by 3 bases, with 20 bases between the two germline ends. In germline, CDR1 is MNHEY, CDR2 SMNVEV (reference sequence). DNA for the CDR3: TGTGCCAGCAGTCCCAACCCCGGGATCCTATACTACGAGCAGTACTTC. This translates into CASSPNPGILYYEQYF.

The genes are TRBV5-1 and TRBJ2-7, with a weak D call TRBD1 (6 bases). The CDR3 has 12 amino acids. V lost 4 bases and J 3 bases, leaving 8 bases between the germline ends. CDR1 and CDR2 from the germline V gene are SGHRS and YFSETQ. CDR3 residues: CASSRQDYEQYF. CDR3 nucleotide sequence: TGCGCCAGCAGCAGACAGGACTACGAGCAGTACTTC.